Listed below are T cell receptor beta chains from one sample, sequenced in a study of OX40 agonist ivuxolimab in advanced cancers. Clones were sequenced by immunoSEQ multiplex PCR, and TCRdb holds only the in-frame ones, with some missing. The sample carries about 62,000 clones, 88% recorded once. The sequencing here drew on CD4+ or CD8+ T cells sorted from blood, taken in a trial of the OX40 agonist ivuxolimab. The origin of the receptors is an adult with an advanced solid tumor such as melanoma, head and neck, liver or kidney cancer. CDR3s leave out the opening cysteine and the closing phenylalanine or tryptophan.

TRBJ2-7 | TRBV29-1 | SVVSERAYEQY
TRBJ1-5 | TRBV11-2 | ASSLVDKKARGDNQPQH
TRBJ1-4 | TRBV28 | ASRTGGDPSEKLF
TRBJ1-2 | TRBV19 | ASSPGPPDGYT
TRBJ2-3 | TRBV4-2 | ASSQEVAGARDTQY
TRBJ1-2 | TRBV19 | ASSIRGYYGYT
TRBJ1-2 | TRBV4-3 | ASSQDRRAGGYT
TRBJ2-1 | TRBV6-4 | ASSREQYNEQF
TRBJ2-3 | TRBV7-2 | ASSLEASRVTDTQY
TRBJ2-5 | TRBV11-3 | ASSPGGGGETQY
TRBJ1-3 | TRBV7-5 | VRSQQIRASLGNTIY
TRBJ1-5 | TRBV18 | ASSPIEVKGSNQPQH
TRBJ2-2 | TRBV30 | ASGLSLVYTGELF
TRBJ1-2 | TRBV7-9 | ASSFQGAGGYT
TRBJ1-1 | TRBV7-3 | ASSFWQGGNTEAF
TRBJ1-4 | TRBV7-2 | ASSIAGTGVEKLF
TRBJ2-1 | TRBV5-1 | ASSALEKSYNEQF
TRBJ2-3 | TRBV5-4 | ASSLAGGGPTDTQY
TRBJ1-2 | TRBV6-1 | ASGGNYGYT
TRBJ1-5 | TRBV7-3 | ASSNQGVGQPQH
TRBJ2-7 | TRBV7-2 | ASSQATGGYEQY
TRBJ2-1 | TRBV11-2 | ASSSGTNGNGYNEQF
TRBJ2-2 | TRBV19 | ASSIRGSNTGELF
TRBJ2-6 | TRBV4-2 | ASSPPGGGTGANVLT
TRBJ2-1 | TRBV9 | ASSVATGGGSYNEQF
TRBJ1-1 | TRBV7-2 | ASSYFTTGTEAF
TRBJ1-2 | TRBV10-3 | AISELNTSGGYT
TRBJ1-1 | TRBV15 | ATSTSRGTEAF
TRBJ2-3 | TRBV11-3 | ASSAHGTVTDTQY
TRBJ1-6 | TRBV11-2 | ASSSREGNSPLH
TRBJ2-3 | TRBV7-2 | ASSLGSAERTDTQY
TRBJ2-7 | TRBV27 | ASSLTSGSYEQY
TRBJ1-1 | TRBV5-1 | ASSLDTPGLTEAF
TRBJ1-4 | TRBV19 | ASRDRAEKLF
TRBJ2-3 | TRBV7-9 | ASSKSTDTQY
TRBJ2-6 | TRBV7-9 | ASSPGTTGANVLT
TRBJ2-7 | TRBV28 | ASSLSREPYEQY
TRBJ1-6 | TRBV13 | ASSHRDTNSPLH
TRBJ1-2 | TRBV9 | ASSIQTGGYGYT
TRBJ1-1 | TRBV14 | ASSPGLPAPLNTEAF
TRBJ1-1 | TRBV5-1 | ASSLAGNTEAF
TRBJ2-2 | TRBV7-9 | ASSYGSGGPSGELF
TRBJ2-3 | TRBV4-2 | ASSQSAGRGTDTQY